Shown below are 2 T cell receptor beta chains from a single sample sequenced in a study of tissue T cells after allogeneic stem cell transplantation. Measured with immunoSEQ multiplex PCR; TCRdb has only the in-frame clones, and not every one. The sample records some 3,100 clones, 50% to 75% being singletons. This research-autopsy study prospectively enrolled adult allogeneic hematopoietic cell transplant recipients with steroid-refractory graft-versus-host disease. The sequencing here drew on jejunal tissue, taken at autopsy. These receptors originate from a male patient at least 60 years old with steroid-refractory graft-versus-host disease after an allogeneic stem cell transplant. Among the T cells, some may be from the graft donor.

This sequence joins TRBV5-1 and TRBJ2-5, with a weak D call TRBD1 (6 bases). This CDR3 is built from 12 residues. Deletions cut 6 bases from V and 6 bases from J, with 12 bases between. From germline, CDR1 is SGHRS and CDR2 YFSETQ. CDR3 in DNA: TGCGCCAGCAATGAGGGGGAACAGACCCAGTACTTC. Its protein is CASNEGEQTQYF.

The rearrangement uses TRBV14 and TRBJ2-1; D uncertain. The CDR3 is 18 residues long. Between the trimmed V and J ends, which lost 0 bases and 8 bases, there was a span of 23 bases. The germline V gene encodes CDR1 SGHDN and CDR2 FVKESK. CDR3 bases: TGTGCCAGCAGCCAAGATTTAGGGTACGGGTGGTCGGGCGATGAGCAGTTCTTC. Protein product: CASSQDLGYGWSGDEQFF.